These T cell receptor beta chains were read from a single sample in a study of graft-versus-host responses after intestinal transplantation. The data were produced by immunoSEQ multiplex PCR, yet TCRdb's version contains in-frame clones alone and is incomplete. The sample carries roughly 53,000 clones, 91% recorded once. The sample was PBMCs, taken roughly 660 days after intestinal transplant. Every receptor here comes from a human patient who received an intestinal transplant, so some T cells may come from the graft donor. Both conserved end residues are part of each CDR3. D genes are given only for firm matches. Clone size is not always given. Where it is, it says once, few, many or a class for expanded clones.

>TRBV27|.|17|.|TRBJ2-7
CASGFPPGGPSSYEQYF
TGTGCCAGCGGATTCCCTCCCGGCGGACCAAGCTCCTACGAGCAGTACTTC
>TRBV9|once|14|.|TRBJ1-3
CASSLRTVGSTIYF
TGTGCCAGCAGCCTACGGACGGTCGGAAGCACCATATATTTT
>TRBV4-2|once|17|TRBD1|TRBJ1-4
CASSPGQGTATNEKLFF
TGTGCCAGCAGCCCCGGACAGGGAACTGCAACTAATGAAAAACTGTTTTTT
>TRBV25-1|.|16|.|TRBJ1-6
CASMSSVGTLDSPLHF
TGTGCCAGCATGTCGAGCGTGGGGACGCTGGACTCACCCCTCCACTTT
>TRBV4-1|.|14|.|TRBJ2-3
CASSQEDVLDTQYF
TGCGCCAGCAGCCAAGAGGATGTCCTGGATACGCAGTATTTT
>TRBV5-4|.|11|.|TRBJ2-1
CASSLRGEQFF
TGTGCCAGCAGCTTAAGAGGCGAGCAGTTCTTC
>TRBV10-2|.|16|TRBD2|TRBJ2-1
CASFGGDLSSYNEQFF
TGCGCCAGCTTCGGGGGGGACCTGAGCTCCTACAATGAGCAGTTCTTC
>TRBV5-1|.|17|TRBD2|TRBJ2-7
CASSLAVGGGAPDEQYF
TGCGCCAGCAGCTTGGCGGTCGGCGGGGGGGCCCCAGACGAGCAGTACTTC
>TRBV5-4|.|15|.|TRBJ1-2
CASSPGLRLDYGYTF
TGTGCCAGCAGCCCGGGACTTCGATTGGACTATGGCTACACCTTC
>TRBV11-3|.|13|.|TRBJ1-1
CASSWEQNTEAFF
TGTGCCAGCAGCTGGGAGCAAAACACTGAAGCTTTCTTT
>TRBV18|.|12|.|TRBJ2-4
CASSPDKNIQYF
TGTGCCAGCTCACCGGACAAAAACATTCAGTACTTC
>TRBV6-5|.|13|TRBD1|TRBJ1-2
CASSPDRGYGYTF
TGTGCCAGCAGTCCGGACAGGGGATATGGCTACACCTTC
>TRBV11-2|.|16|TRBD1|TRBJ1-2
CASSLVGTGDVYGYTF
TGTGCCAGCAGCTTAGTTGGGACAGGGGACGTCTATGGCTACACCTTC
>TRBV15|.|14|.|TRBJ1-4
CATSRDVGREKLFF
TGTGCCACCAGCAGAGATGTTGGGCGTGAAAAACTGTTTTTT
>TRBV10-3|.|14|.|TRBJ1-5
CAISDPPPGPPQHF
TGTGCCATCAGTGACCCTCCTCCGGGCCCTCCCCAGCATTTT
>TRBV21-1|few|15|.|TRBJ2-3
CARWGAAKWTDTQYF
TGTGCCAGGTGGGGGGCCGCGAAGTGGACAGATACGCAGTATTTT